These T cell receptor beta chains were read from a single sample in a study of regulatory and conventional T cells in RAG deficiency. Produced via immunoSEQ multiplex PCR; TCRdb's table is partial and in-frame only. Of about 30,000 clones listed, about 96% are singletons. These data were also reused for a study on regulatory T cells.

The sequenced material came from CD25- CD4+ T cells sorted from blood. Receptor source: a human donor in good health. CDR3s include the opening cysteine and the closing phenylalanine or tryptophan. A D gene is named only where the DNA matches it firmly. A clone size is listed for some rows: how often the clone was seen (once, few, many), or a class if it is expanded.

CDR3 protein: CASSQSFTVTLQETQYF
CDR3 DNA: TGTGCCAGCAGCCAATCTTTCACAGTAACCCTGCAAGAGACCCAGTACTTC
V gene: TRBV4-2
D gene: .
J gene: TRBJ2-5
clone size: once

CDR3 protein: CASSEPGELTDTQYF
CDR3 DNA: TGTGCCAGCAGTGAACCCGGGGAACTCACAGATACGCAGTATTTT
V gene: TRBV6-1
D gene: .
J gene: TRBJ2-3
clone size: .

CDR3 protein: CASSYKPSRGTASNYGYTF
CDR3 DNA: TGCGCCAGCAGCTATAAGCCGAGCCGAGGGACAGCATCTAACTATGGCTACACCTTC
V gene: TRBV5-1
D gene: TRBD1
J gene: TRBJ1-2
clone size: .

CDR3 protein: CARRQGQVGDEQYF
CDR3 DNA: TGTGCCAGAAGACAGGGACAGGTGGGAGACGAGCAGTACTTC
V gene: TRBV6-5
D gene: TRBD1
J gene: TRBJ2-7
clone size: .

CDR3 protein: CASSPGKGGTGGLHTEAFF
CDR3 DNA: TGCGCCAGCAGCCCCGGGAAAGGTGGGACAGGGGGCTTGCACACTGAAGCTTTCTTT
V gene: TRBV4-1
D gene: TRBD1
J gene: TRBJ1-1
clone size: .

CDR3 protein: CASSQVRGPGNTIYF
CDR3 DNA: TGTGCCAGCAGCCAAGTCAGGGGCCCTGGAAACACCATATATTTT
V gene: TRBV14
D gene: .
J gene: TRBJ1-3
clone size: .

CDR3 protein: CASSPRSEKYNEQFF
CDR3 DNA: TGTGCCAGCAGTCCTCGTAGCGAAAAGTACAATGAGCAGTTCTTC
V gene: TRBV6-5
D gene: .
J gene: TRBJ2-1
clone size: .

CDR3 protein: CASSLGDRGGYEQYF
CDR3 DNA: TGCGCCAGCAGCTTGGGGGACAGGGGGGGATACGAGCAGTACTTC
V gene: TRBV5-1
D gene: TRBD1
J gene: TRBJ2-7
clone size: once

CDR3 protein: CASSEWQGGGYTF
CDR3 DNA: TGTGCCAGCAGTGAGTGGCAGGGAGGCGGCTACACCTTC
V gene: TRBV6-1
D gene: .
J gene: TRBJ1-2
clone size: .

CDR3 protein: CASSLARAVNTEAFF
CDR3 DNA: TGTGCCAGCAGCTTAGCGCGGGCGGTGAACACTGAAGCTTTCTTT
V gene: TRBV7-6
D gene: .
J gene: TRBJ1-1
clone size: once

CDR3 protein: CASSESGQAQETQYF
CDR3 DNA: TGTGCCAGCAGTGAATCAGGACAGGCCCAAGAGACCCAGTACTTC
V gene: TRBV25-1
D gene: TRBD1
J gene: TRBJ2-5
clone size: .

CDR3 protein: CASSPHRGIGQETQYF
CDR3 DNA: TGCGCCAGCAGCCCGCACAGGGGGATAGGGCAAGAGACCCAGTACTTC
V gene: TRBV5-1
D gene: TRBD1
J gene: TRBJ2-5
clone size: .

CDR3 protein: CASSSSVISTANSPLHF
CDR3 DNA: TGTGCCAGCAGCTCCAGCGTAATCTCGACGGCGAATTCACCCCTCCACTTT
V gene: TRBV11-2
D gene: .
J gene: TRBJ1-6
clone size: .

CDR3 protein: CASRLGHLRNQPQHF
CDR3 DNA: TGTGCAAGTCGCTTGGGACACCTCCGCAATCAGCCCCAGCATTTT
V gene: TRBV12-2
D gene: .
J gene: TRBJ1-5
clone size: .

CDR3 protein: CASSTRAGSSYNEQFF
CDR3 DNA: TGTGCCAGTAGTACAAGAGCGGGGTCCTCCTACAATGAGCAGTTCTTC
V gene: TRBV19
D gene: TRBD2
J gene: TRBJ2-1
clone size: .

CDR3 protein: CASSGPGQLVTEAFF
CDR3 DNA: TGCGCCAGCAGTGGGCCGGGACAGTTGGTCACTGAAGCTTTCTTT
V gene: TRBV10-1
D gene: TRBD1
J gene: TRBJ1-1
clone size: .

CDR3 protein: CASSPLTTSGGGQETQYF
CDR3 DNA: TGTGCCAGCTCACCACTCACGACTAGCGGGGGGGGTCAAGAGACCCAGTACTTC
V gene: TRBV18
D gene: TRBD2
J gene: TRBJ2-5
clone size: .

CDR3 protein: CASSPGIGRYGYTF
CDR3 DNA: TGTGCCAGTAGTCCGGGGATCGGCAGGTATGGCTACACCTTC
V gene: TRBV19
D gene: .
J gene: TRBJ1-2
clone size: .

CDR3 protein: CASIPPGQRETQYF
CDR3 DNA: TGTGCCAGCATCCCGCCAGGGCAGAGAGAGACCCAGTACTTC
V gene: TRBV6-5
D gene: .
J gene: TRBJ2-5
clone size: .

CDR3 protein: CASSLGQTRTDTQYF
CDR3 DNA: TGCGCCAGCAGCTTAGGACAGACTCGGACAGATACGCAGTATTTT
V gene: TRBV5-1
D gene: .
J gene: TRBJ2-3
clone size: .

CDR3 protein: CASSVASQANSYEQYF
CDR3 DNA: TGTGCCAGCAGCGTAGCATCACAGGCGAACTCCTACGAGCAGTACTTC
V gene: TRBV9
D gene: .
J gene: TRBJ2-7
clone size: .

CDR3 protein: CASRDRVAKNIQYF
CDR3 DNA: TGTGCCAGCAGGGACAGGGTAGCCAAAAACATTCAGTACTTC
V gene: TRBV2
D gene: TRBD1
J gene: TRBJ2-4
clone size: .

CDR3 protein: CASRSRTGGYEQYF
CDR3 DNA: TGTGCCAGCCGGTCCCGGACAGGGGGCTACGAGCAGTACTTC
V gene: TRBV2
D gene: TRBD1
J gene: TRBJ2-7
clone size: .

CDR3 protein: CASSGPGLAGRDTQYF
CDR3 DNA: TGTGCCAGCAGCGGTCCGGGACTAGCGGGAAGAGATACGCAGTATTTT
V gene: TRBV9
D gene: TRBD2
J gene: TRBJ2-3
clone size: .

CDR3 protein: CASSLNKKFDRAGAYEQYF
CDR3 DNA: TGTGCCAGCAGTTTAAATAAAAAATTCGACAGGGCTGGTGCCTACGAGCAGTACTTC
V gene: TRBV27
D gene: TRBD1
J gene: TRBJ2-7
clone size: .

CDR3 protein: CASSHPRPGGAPYGYTF
CDR3 DNA: TGTGCCAGCAGCCACCCACGCCCAGGGGGCGCCCCGTATGGCTACACCTTC
V gene: TRBV5-4
D gene: TRBD1
J gene: TRBJ1-2
clone size: .

CDR3 protein: CATSRGQGEQYF
CDR3 DNA: TGTGCCACCAGCAGAGGACAGGGGGAGCAGTACTTC
V gene: TRBV15
D gene: TRBD1
J gene: TRBJ2-7
clone size: .

CDR3 protein: CASSKRRGGLFETQYF
CDR3 DNA: TGTGCCAGTAGTAAGCGTCGGGGGGGATTGTTTGAGACCCAGTACTTC
V gene: TRBV19
D gene: TRBD2
J gene: TRBJ2-5
clone size: .

CDR3 protein: CASTPKEGIGETQYF
CDR3 DNA: TGTGCCAGCACCCCAAAGGAGGGGATCGGGGAGACCCAGTACTTC
V gene: TRBV25-1
D gene: .
J gene: TRBJ2-5
clone size: .

CDR3 protein: CASGPSGGAHVTQYF
CDR3 DNA: TGTGCCAGCGGCCCAAGCGGGGGAGCACATGTTACGCAGTATTTT
V gene: TRBV7-6
D gene: TRBD2
J gene: TRBJ2-3
clone size: once

CDR3 protein: CASSDEGEQYF
CDR3 DNA: TGTGCCAGCAGCGACGAGGGCGAGCAGTACTTC
V gene: TRBV7-8
D gene: .
J gene: TRBJ2-7
clone size: .

CDR3 protein: CASTDRVPNTEAFF
CDR3 DNA: TGTGCCAGTACGGACAGGGTCCCGAACACTGAAGCTTTCTTT
V gene: TRBV19
D gene: TRBD1
J gene: TRBJ1-1
clone size: .

CDR3 protein: CASRITGTETQYF
CDR3 DNA: TGTGCCAGTAGGATAACAGGGACAGAGACCCAGTACTTC
V gene: TRBV19
D gene: .
J gene: TRBJ2-5
clone size: .

CDR3 protein: CASSLARVTEAFF
CDR3 DNA: TGTGCCAGCAGCTTAGCGAGGGTCACTGAAGCTTTCTTT
V gene: TRBV7-9
D gene: .
J gene: TRBJ1-1
clone size: once